Shown below are 14 T cell receptor beta chains from a single sample sequenced in a study of T cells expressing NK-cell markers. From its re-call of the 5' RACE reads, TCRdb lists each CDR3 protein once, without DNA. The sample holds some 440,000 distinct CDR3 sequences. The sequenced material came from blood T cells: a sorted CD56 or NKG2C T cell subset, CD4+ or CD8+ T cells, or bulk PBMC T cells (not recorded which). These receptors originate from a woman between 50 and 59 years old in good health.

The genes are TRBV6-1 and TRBJ2-1; the TCRdb D gene call, TRBD1, has no DNA to confirm it. CDR1 is MNHNS, CDR2 SASEGT, per germline. The CDR3 consists of 14 residues. CDR3 loop: CASSDVLITNEQFF.

V is TRBV5-1 and J is TRBJ2-3; TCRdb picks TRBD2, but there is no DNA to check that call. The CDR3 spans 16 residues. CDR1 is SGHRS and CDR2 is YFSETQ in the germline V gene. CDR3: CASSLAGGLGTDTQYF.

The chain links TRBV9 to TRBJ2-1; the D gene TCRdb calls, TRBD2, cannot be checked with no DNA. Germline V gene data show CDR1 as SGDLS and CDR2 as YYNGEE. The CDR3 spans 15 residues. The CDR3 here is CASTLGGISDNEQFF.

CDR3 in amino acids: CASQPSGSMREQFF. This chain links TRBV6-6 with TRBJ2-1; no DNA is available, so the TRBD2 call from TCRdb remains unchecked. Germline V gives CDR1 MNHNY, CDR2 SVGAGI (reference sequence). The CDR3 contains 14 residues.

This chain links TRBV5-1 with TRBJ1-6. This CDR3 is built from 16 residues. Germline V gene data show CDR1 as SGHRS and CDR2 as YFSETQ. CDR3 region: CASSFAGQTYNSPLHF.

The chain combines TRBV13 with TRBJ1-1. The CDR3 consists of 15 residues. The V gene's germline CDR1 is PRHDT and CDR2 FYEKMQ (reference sequence). The CDR3 protein is CASSLAGPGNTEAFF.

The rearrangement joins TRBV9 to TRBJ2-2; TCRdb indicates TRBD1, and absent DNA this call remains unverified. Germline CDR1 reads SGDLS; CDR2 reads YYNGEE. The CDR3 sequence is 14 residues long. The CDR3 protein is CASSVGRVTGELFF.

CDR3 loop: CSVALVLADYNEQFF. The chain is built from TRBV29-1 and TRBJ2-1; TCRdb reports TRBD2, a call that lacks DNA to check it against. The CDR3 runs to 15 residues. Germline loops: CDR1 SQVTM, CDR2 ANQGSEA.

The chain links TRBV11-3 to TRBJ1-1; the D call of TRBD1 rests on TCRdb alone, since no DNA is present to check it. Germline V gene lookup returns CDR1 SGHNT and CDR2 YENEEA. The CDR3 has 15 amino acids. This CDR3 reads CASSEHTGGHTEAFF.

This sequence joins TRBV7-6 and TRBJ2-5; TCRdb's D call, TRBD2, is unchecked because there is no DNA. The CDR3 spans 16 residues. CDR1 and CDR2 (germline): SGHVS, FNYEAQ. The chain's CDR3 is CASSFHQREPQETQYF.

The chain uses TRBV29-1 and TRBJ2-7. The germline V gene encodes CDR1 SQVTM and CDR2 ANQGSEA. The CDR3 totals 12 residues. CDR3 loop: CSVEETSYEQYF.

The V gene is TRBV12-3 or TRBV12-4, the J gene TRBJ1-2; absent DNA, TCRdb's TRBD1 call cannot be checked. The CDR3 length is 15 residues. The CDR3 loop is CASSLTPGTGAGYTF.

This chain uses TRBV5-1 with TRBJ1-1; lacking DNA, the TRBD1 call made by TCRdb goes unchecked. The CDR3 has 15 amino acids. CDR1 and CDR2 from the germline V gene are SGHRS and YFSETQ. CDR3 loop: CASSLRPLEGTEAFF.

The chain couples TRBV5-1 to TRBJ2-2; the TRBD1 assignment by TCRdb is unverifiable without DNA. Germline assignment: CDR1 SGHRS and CDR2 YFSETQ. The CDR3 totals 14 residues. The CDR3 sequence is CASSLDRGDGELFF.